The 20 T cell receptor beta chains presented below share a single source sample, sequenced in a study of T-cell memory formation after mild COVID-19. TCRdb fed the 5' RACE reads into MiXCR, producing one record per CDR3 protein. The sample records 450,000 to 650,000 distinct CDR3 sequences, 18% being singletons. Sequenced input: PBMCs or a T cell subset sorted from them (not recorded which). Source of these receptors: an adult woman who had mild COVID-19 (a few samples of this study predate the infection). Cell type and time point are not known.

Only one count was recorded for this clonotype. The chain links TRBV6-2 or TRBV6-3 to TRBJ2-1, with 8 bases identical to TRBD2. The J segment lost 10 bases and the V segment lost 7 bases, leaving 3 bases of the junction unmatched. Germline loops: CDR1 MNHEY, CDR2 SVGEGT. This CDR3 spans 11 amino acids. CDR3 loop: CASTLAEEQFF. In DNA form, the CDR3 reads TGTGCCAGCACACTAGCGGAAGAGCAGTTCTTC.

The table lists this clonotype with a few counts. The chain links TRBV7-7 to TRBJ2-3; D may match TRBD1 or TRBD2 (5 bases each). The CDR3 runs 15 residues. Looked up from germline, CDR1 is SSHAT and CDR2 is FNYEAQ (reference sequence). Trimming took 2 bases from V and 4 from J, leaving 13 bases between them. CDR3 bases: TGTGCCAGCAGCTTATCGCCCGGGACGGCAGATACGCAGTATTTT. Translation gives CASSLSPGTADTQYF.

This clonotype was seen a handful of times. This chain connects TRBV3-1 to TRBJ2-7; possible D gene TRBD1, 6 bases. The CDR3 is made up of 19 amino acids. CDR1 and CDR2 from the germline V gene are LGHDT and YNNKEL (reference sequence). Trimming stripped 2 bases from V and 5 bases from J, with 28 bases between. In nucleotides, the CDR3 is TGTGCCAGCAGCCAACCGGGTCTCAGGGGCAAACAACGCCTAAACGAGCAGTACTTC. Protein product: CASSQPGLRGKQRLNEQYF.

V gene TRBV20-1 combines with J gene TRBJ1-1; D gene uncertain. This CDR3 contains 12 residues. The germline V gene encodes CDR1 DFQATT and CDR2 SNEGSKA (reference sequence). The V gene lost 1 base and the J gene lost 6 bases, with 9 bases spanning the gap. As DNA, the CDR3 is TGCAGTGCTAGAGTTCAAGGCGCTGAAGCTTTCTTT. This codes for CSARVQGAEAFF.

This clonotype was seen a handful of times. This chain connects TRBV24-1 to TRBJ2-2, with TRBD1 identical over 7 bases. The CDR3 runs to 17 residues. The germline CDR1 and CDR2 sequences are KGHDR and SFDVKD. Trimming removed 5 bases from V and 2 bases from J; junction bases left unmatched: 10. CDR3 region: CATSAAFGDSNTGELFF. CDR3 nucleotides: TGTGCCACCAGTGCCGCGTTCGGGGACAGCAACACCGGGGAGCTGTTTTTT.

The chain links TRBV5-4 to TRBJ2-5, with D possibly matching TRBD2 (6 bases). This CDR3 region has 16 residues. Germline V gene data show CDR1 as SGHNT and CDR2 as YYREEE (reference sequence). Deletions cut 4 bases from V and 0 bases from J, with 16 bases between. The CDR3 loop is CASSGGVSGYQETQYF. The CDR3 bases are TGTGCCAGCAGCGGCGGGGTGTCGGGGTACCAAGAGACCCAGTACTTC.

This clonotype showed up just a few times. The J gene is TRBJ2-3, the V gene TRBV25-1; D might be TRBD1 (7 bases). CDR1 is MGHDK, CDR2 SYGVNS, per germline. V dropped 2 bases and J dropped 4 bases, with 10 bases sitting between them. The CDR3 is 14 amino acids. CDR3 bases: TGTGCCAGCAGTGAAATCAGGGGGGCAGATACGCAGTATTTT. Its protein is CASSEIRGADTQYF.

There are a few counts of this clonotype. CDR3 sequence (DNA): TGTGCCAGCAGTGACGGAGTCACTGAAGCTTTCTTT. Translation gives CASSDGVTEAFF. This chain links TRBV6-4 with TRBJ1-1; no definite D call. Germline loops: CDR1 MRHNA, CDR2 SNTAGT. The germline V and J ends were trimmed by 2 bases and 4 bases, with 5 bases remaining between them. The CDR3 has 12 amino acids.

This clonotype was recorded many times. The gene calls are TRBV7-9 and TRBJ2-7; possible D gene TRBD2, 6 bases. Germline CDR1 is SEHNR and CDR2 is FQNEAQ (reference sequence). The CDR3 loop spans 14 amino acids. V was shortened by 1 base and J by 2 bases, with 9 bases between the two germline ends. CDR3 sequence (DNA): TGTGCCAGCAGCTTAGTGGAGGGGCCCTACGAGCAGTACTTC. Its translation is CASSLVEGPYEQYF.

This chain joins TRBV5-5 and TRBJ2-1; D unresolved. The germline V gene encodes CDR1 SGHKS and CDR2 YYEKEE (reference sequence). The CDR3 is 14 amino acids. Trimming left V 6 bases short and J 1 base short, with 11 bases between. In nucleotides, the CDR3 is TGTGCCAGCACCTTCGGGCCGTCCTACAATGAGCAGTTCTTC. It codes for CASTFGPSYNEQFF.

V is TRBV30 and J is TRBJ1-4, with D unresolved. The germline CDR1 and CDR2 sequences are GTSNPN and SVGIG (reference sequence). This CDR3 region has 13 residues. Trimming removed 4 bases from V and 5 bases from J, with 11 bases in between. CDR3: CAWKRDPNEKLFF. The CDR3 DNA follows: TGTGCCTGGAAACGGGATCCCAATGAAAAACTGTTTTTT.

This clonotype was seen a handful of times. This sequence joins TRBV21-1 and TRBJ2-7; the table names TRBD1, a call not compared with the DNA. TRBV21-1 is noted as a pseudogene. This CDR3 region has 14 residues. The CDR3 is CASSTGQKRGEQYF. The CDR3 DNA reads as TGTGCCAGCAGCACGGGACAAAAAAGGGGAGAGCAGTACTTC.

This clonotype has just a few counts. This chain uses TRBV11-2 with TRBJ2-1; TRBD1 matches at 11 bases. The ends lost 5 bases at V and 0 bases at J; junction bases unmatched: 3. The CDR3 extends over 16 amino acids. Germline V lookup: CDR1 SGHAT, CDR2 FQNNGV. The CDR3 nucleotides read TGTGCCAGCAGCCCCGGGACAGGGGGCTCCTACAATGAGCAGTTCTTC. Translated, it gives CASSPGTGGSYNEQFF.

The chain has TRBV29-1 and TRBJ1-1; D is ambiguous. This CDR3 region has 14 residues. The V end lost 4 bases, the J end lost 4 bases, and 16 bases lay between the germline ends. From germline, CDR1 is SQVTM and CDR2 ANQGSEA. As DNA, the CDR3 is TGCAGCGTTGCGGCCGGGCTCGACGTCACTGAAGCTTTCTTT. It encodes CSVAAGLDVTEAFF. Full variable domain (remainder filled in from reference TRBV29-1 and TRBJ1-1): SAVISQKPSRDICQRGTSLTIQCQVDSQVTMMFWYRQQPGQSLTLIATANQGSEATYESGFVIDKFPISRPNLTFSTLTVSNMSPEDSSIYLCSVAAGLDVTEAFFGQGTRLTVV.

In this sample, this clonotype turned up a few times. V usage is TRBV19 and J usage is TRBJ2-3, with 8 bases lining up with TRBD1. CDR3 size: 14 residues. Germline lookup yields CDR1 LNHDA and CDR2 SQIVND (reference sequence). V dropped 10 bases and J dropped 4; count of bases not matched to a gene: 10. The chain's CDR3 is CATAGTGPPDTQYF. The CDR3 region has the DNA TGTGCCACCGCCGGGACAGGTCCTCCAGATACGCAGTATTTT.

In DNA, the CDR3 is TGCAGTGCCGACCCCAGACAGGGTGCCTACGAGCAGTACTTC. Protein: CSADPRQGAYEQYF. The rearrangement links TRBV20-1 to TRBJ2-7; TRBD1 matches 7 bases. In germline, CDR1 is DFQATT, CDR2 SNEGSKA (reference sequence). The V segment lost 6 bases and the J segment 2 bases; nucleotides outside the gene matches: 10. The length of the CDR3 is 14 residues.

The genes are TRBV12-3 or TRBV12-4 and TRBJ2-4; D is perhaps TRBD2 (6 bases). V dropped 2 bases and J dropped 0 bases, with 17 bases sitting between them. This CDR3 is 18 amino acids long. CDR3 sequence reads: CASSLRRGDTLAKNIQYF. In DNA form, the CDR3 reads TGTGCCAGCAGTTTACGGCGGGGCGATACTCTAGCCAAAAACATTCAGTACTTC.

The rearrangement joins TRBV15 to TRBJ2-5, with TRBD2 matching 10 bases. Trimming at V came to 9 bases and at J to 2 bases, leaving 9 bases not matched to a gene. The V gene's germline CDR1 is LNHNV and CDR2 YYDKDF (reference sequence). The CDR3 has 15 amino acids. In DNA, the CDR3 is TGTGCCACGGGTGGCCTAGCGGGGGATCAAGAGACCCAGTACTTC. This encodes CATGGLAGDQETQYF.

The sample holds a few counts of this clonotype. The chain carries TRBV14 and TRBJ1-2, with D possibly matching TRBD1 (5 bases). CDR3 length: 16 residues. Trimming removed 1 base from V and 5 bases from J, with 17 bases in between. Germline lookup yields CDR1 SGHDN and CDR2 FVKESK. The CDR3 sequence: CASSQAAKGLGYGYTF. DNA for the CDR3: TGTGCCAGCAGCCAAGCCGCAAAGGGACTAGGGTATGGCTACACCTTC.

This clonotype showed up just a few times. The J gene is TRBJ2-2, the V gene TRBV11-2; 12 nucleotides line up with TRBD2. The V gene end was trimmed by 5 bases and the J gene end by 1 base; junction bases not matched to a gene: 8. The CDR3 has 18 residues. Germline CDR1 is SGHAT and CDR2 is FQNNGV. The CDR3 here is CASSLFKGLAGNTGELFF. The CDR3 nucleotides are TGTGCCAGCAGCCTATTTAAGGGACTAGCGGGGAACACCGGGGAGCTGTTTTTT. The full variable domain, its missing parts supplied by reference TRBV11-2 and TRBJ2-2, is EAGVAQSPRYKIIEKRQSVAFWCNPISGHATLYWYQQILGQGPKLLIQFQNNGVVDDSQLPKDRFSAERLKGVDSTLKIQPAKLEDSAVYLCASSLFKGLAGNTGELFFGEGSRLTVL.